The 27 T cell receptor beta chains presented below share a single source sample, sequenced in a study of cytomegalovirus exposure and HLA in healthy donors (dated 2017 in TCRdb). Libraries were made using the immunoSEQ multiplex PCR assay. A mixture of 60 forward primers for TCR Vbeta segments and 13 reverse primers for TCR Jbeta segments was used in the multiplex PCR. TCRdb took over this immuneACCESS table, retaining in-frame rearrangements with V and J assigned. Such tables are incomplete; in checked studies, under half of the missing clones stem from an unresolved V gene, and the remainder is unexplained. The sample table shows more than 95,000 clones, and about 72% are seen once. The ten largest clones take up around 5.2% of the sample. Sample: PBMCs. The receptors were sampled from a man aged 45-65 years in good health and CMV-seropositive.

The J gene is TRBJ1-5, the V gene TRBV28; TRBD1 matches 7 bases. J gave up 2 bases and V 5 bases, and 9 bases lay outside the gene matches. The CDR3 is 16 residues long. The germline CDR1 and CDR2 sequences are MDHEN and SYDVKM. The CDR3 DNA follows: TGTGCCAGCAGTCTTGCTGGTACAGGGGGCAATCAGCCCCAGCATTTT. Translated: CASSLAGTGGNQPQHF.

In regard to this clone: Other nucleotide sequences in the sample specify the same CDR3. CDR3 protein: CASSLGSVNEKLFF. The CDR3 DNA reads as TGTGCCAGCAGCTTAGGGTCAGTTAATGAAAAACTGTTTTTT. The chain joins TRBV7-8 to TRBJ1-4, with D unresolved. Trimming pared 1 base from V and 4 bases from J, leaving 7 bases between. This CDR3 comprises 14 residues. The germline V gene encodes CDR1 SGHVS and CDR2 FQNEAQ.

CDR3 protein: CASSVAVAFF. The CDR3 DNA reads as TGTGCCAGCAGTGTGGCGGTTGCTTTCTTT. V usage is TRBV2 and J usage is TRBJ1-1; no definite D call. The CDR3 has 10 residues. V was pared by 4 bases and J by 11 bases, with 8 bases between. Germline lookup yields CDR1 SNHLY and CDR2 FYNNEI.

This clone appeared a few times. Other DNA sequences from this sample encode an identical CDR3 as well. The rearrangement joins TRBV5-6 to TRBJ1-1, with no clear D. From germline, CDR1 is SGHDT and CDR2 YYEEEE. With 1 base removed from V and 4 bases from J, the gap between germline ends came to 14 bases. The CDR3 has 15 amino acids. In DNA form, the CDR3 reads TGTGCCAGCAGCTTGCGGGCGGCACTAGGCACTGAAGCTTTCTTT. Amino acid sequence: CASSLRAALGTEAFF.

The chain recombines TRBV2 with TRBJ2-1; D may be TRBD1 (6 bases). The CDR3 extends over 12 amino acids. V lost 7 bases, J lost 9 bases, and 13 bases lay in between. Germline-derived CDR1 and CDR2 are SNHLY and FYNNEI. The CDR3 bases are TGTGCCAGCACCATCCAGGGGTTTGAGCAGTTCTTC. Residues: CASTIQGFEQFF.

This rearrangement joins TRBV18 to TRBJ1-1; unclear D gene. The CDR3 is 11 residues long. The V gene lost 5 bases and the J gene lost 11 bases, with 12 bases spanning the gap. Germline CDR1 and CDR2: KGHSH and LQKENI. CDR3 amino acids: CASSTGIDAFF. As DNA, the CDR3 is TGTGCCAGCTCAACCGGGATTGACGCTTTCTTT.

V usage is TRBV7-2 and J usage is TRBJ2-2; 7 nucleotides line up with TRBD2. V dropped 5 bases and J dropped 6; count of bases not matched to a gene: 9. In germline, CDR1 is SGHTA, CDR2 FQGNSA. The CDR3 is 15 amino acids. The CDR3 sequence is CASSPDGGRAGELFF. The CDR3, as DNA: TGTGCCAGCAGCCCCGATGGGGGGAGGGCCGGGGAGCTGTTTTTT.

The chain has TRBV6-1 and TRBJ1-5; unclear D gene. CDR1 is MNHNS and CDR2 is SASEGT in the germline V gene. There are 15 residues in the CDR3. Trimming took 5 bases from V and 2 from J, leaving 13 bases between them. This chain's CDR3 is CASSPSYEGNQPQHF. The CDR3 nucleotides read TGTGCCAGCAGTCCTAGTTATGAGGGCAATCAGCCCCAGCATTTT.

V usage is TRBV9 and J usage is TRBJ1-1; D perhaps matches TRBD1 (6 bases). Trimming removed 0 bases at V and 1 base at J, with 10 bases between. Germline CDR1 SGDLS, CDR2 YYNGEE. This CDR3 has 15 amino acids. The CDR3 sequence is CASSVEVGQNTEAFF. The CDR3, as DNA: TGTGCCAGCAGCGTAGAGGTGGGACAGAACACTGAAGCTTTCTTT.

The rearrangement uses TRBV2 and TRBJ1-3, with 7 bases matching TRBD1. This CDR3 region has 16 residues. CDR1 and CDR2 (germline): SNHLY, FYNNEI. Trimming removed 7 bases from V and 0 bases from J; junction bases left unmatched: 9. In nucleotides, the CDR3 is TGTGCCAGCAATCTAGGGGGCAAAACCTCTGGAAACACCATATATTTT. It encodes CASNLGGKTSGNTIYF.

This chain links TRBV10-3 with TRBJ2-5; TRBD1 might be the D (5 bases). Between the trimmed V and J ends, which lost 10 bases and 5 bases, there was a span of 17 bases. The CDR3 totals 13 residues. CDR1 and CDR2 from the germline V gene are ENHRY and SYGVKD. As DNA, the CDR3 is TGTGCCACCATGGACACCCTCGGTGAGACCCAGTACTTC. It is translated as CATMDTLGETQYF.

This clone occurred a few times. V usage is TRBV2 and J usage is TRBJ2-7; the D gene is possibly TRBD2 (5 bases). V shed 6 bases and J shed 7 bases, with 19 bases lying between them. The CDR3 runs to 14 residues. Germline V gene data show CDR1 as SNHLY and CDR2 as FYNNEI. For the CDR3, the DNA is TGTGCCAGCAGCTCGAATCCACTAGTAGGGGAGCAGTACTTC. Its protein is CASSSNPLVGEQYF.

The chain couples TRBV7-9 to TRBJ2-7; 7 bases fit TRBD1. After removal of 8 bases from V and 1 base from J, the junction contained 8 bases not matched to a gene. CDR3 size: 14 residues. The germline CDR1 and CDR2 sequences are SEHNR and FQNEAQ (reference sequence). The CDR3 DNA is TGTGCCAGCGGGACAGCCGCCGAATCCTACGAGCAGTACTTC. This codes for CASGTAAESYEQYF.

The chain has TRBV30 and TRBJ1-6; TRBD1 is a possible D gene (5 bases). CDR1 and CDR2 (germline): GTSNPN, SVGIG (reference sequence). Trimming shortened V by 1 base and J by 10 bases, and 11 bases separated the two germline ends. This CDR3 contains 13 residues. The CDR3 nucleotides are TGTGCCTGGAGTGGCCAGGGTCAATCACCCCTCCACTTT. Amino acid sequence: CAWSGQGQSPLHF.

Written as DNA, the CDR3 is TGTGCCAGCAAGCACAGGGGGCTGGGTGAGCAGTACTTC. Translated, it gives CASKHRGLGEQYF. The J gene is TRBJ2-7, the V gene TRBV27, with 9 bases aligning to TRBD1. CDR3 size: 13 residues. With 7 bases clipped from V and 7 bases from J, the junction kept 8 bases outside the gene matches. Germline V CDR1 and CDR2: MNHEY, SMNVEV (reference sequence).

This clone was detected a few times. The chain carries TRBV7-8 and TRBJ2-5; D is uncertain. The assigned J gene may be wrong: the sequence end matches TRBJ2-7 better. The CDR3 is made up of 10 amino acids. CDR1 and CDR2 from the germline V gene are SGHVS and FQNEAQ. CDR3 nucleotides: TGTGCCAGCAGCTTATCCGAGCAGTACTTC. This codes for CASSLSEQYF.

DNA of the CDR3: TGTGCCTGGAGAACCGGGACAGGGGATCTGCCCCAGCATTTT. Protein sequence: CAWRTGTGDLPQHF. The V gene is TRBV30, the J gene TRBJ1-5; 10 bases match TRBD1. Unmatched junction bases numbered 8, after V lost 3 bases and J lost 9 bases. The CDR3 runs to 14 residues. CDR1 and CDR2 from the germline V gene are GTSNPN and SVGIG (reference sequence).

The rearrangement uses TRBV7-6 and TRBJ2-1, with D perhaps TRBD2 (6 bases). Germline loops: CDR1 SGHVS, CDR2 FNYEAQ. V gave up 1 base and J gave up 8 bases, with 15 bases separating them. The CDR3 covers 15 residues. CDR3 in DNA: TGTGCCAGCAGCTTAGTAATGGGGCCGGGGGATGAGCAGTTCTTC. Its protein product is CASSLVMGPGDEQFF.

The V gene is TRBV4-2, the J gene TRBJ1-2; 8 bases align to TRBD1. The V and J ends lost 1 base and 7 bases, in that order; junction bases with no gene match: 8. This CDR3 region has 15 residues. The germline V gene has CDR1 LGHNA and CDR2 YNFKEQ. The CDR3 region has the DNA TGTGCCAGCAGCCAAGCGCAGGACAGGGTGGGTGGCTACACCTTC. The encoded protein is CASSQAQDRVGGYTF.

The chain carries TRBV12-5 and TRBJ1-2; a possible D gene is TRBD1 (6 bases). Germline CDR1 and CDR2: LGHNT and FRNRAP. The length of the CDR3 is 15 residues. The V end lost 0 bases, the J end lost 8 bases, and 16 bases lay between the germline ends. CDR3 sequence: CASGLVQGRASGYTF. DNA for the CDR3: TGTGCTAGTGGTTTGGTACAGGGCAGGGCCTCCGGCTACACCTTC.

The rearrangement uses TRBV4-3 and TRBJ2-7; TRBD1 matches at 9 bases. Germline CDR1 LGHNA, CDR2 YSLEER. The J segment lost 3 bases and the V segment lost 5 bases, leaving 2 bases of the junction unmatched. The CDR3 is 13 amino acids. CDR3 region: CASSTDRGYEQYF. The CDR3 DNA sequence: TGCGCCAGCAGCACGGACAGGGGCTACGAGCAGTACTTC.

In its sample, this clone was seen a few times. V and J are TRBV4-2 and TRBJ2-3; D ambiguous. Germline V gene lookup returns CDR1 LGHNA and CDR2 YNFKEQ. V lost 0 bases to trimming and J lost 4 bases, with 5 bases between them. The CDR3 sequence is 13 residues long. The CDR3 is CASSQDVPDTQYF. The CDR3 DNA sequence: TGTGCCAGCAGCCAAGACGTCCCAGATACGCAGTATTTT.

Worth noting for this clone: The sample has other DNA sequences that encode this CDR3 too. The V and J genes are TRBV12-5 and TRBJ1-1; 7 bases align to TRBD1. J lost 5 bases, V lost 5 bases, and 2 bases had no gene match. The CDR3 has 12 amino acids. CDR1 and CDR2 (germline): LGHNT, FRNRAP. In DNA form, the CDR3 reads TGTGCTAGTGGTCCAGGGGGGACTGAAGCTTTCTTT. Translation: CASGPGGTEAFF.

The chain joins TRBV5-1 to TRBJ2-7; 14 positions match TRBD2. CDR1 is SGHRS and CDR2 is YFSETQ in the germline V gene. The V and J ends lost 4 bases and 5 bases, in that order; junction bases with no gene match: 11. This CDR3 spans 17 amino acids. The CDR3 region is CASSMGLAGAGVDEQYF. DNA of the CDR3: TGCGCCAGCAGCATGGGACTAGCGGGGGCCGGGGTGGACGAGCAGTACTTC. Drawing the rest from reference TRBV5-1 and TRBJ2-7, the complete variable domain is KAGVTQTPRYLIKTRGQQVTLSCSPISGHRSVSWYQQTPGQGLQFLFEYFSETQRNKGNFPGRFSGRQFSNSRSEMNVSTLELGDSALYLCASSMGLAGAGVDEQYFGPGTRLTVT.

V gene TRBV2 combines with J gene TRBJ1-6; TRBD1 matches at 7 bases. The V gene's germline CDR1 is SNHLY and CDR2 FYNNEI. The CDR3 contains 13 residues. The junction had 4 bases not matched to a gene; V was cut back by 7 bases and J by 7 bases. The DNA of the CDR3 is TGTGCCAGCAACGCAGGGGGGAATTCACCCCTCCACTTT. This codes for CASNAGGNSPLHF.

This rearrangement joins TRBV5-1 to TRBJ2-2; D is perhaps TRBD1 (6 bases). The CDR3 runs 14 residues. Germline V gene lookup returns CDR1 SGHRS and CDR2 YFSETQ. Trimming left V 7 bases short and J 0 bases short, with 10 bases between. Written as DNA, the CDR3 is TGCGCCAGCCGGACAGCGTCGAACACCGGGGAGCTGTTTTTT. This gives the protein CASRTASNTGELFF.

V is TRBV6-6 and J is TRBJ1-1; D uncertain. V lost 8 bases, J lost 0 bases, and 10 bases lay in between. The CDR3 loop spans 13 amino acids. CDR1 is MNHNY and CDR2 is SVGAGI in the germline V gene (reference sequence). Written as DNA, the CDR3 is TGTGCCAGCCGGGAACAAATGAACACTGAAGCTTTCTTT. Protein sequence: CASREQMNTEAFF.